This note documents a single TCR beta chain sequence. A constant-region primer served to make TCR beta cDNA from approximately 490 ng total RNA. Slightly modified ARM-PCR, run as three nested multiplex PCR rounds, produced the TCR beta libraries. Researchers ran the first two PCR rounds for roughly 11 cycles each with TRBV1-TRBV30 forward primers and a C-beta reverse primer. TCRdb passed the multiplex PCR reads through MiXCR, listing each CDR3 protein once. The data hold around 80,000 distinct CDR3 sequences, with approximately 72% observed a single time. Unsorted bulk tissue of roughly 18-31 mg yielded co-extracted RNA and DNA. These data are taken from a study of tumor-infiltrating lymphocytes in primary liver carcinoma. Looking at the study overall: Samples returned roughly 3.5 to 7.5 million productive TCRbeta reads, a yield that was similar across tissue types.

V was pared by 1 base and J by 7 bases, with 9 bases of the junction left unmatched. CDR1 and CDR2 from the germline V gene are ENHRY and SYGVKD. The CDR3 is made up of 15 amino acids. The sample consisted of liver tumor tissue from sampling region 1. Specified subset: tumor region T1, superior pole. The genes are TRBV10-3 and TRBJ2-5; 7 bases agree with TRBD1. The TCR was taken from a man aged 35-49 years with primary liver carcinoma and hepatitis B virus infection. The CDR3 nucleotides are TGTGCCATCAGTGAGTTGGAGAGGGGGCGTCGGACCCAGTACTTC. The encoded protein is CAISELERGRRTQYF.